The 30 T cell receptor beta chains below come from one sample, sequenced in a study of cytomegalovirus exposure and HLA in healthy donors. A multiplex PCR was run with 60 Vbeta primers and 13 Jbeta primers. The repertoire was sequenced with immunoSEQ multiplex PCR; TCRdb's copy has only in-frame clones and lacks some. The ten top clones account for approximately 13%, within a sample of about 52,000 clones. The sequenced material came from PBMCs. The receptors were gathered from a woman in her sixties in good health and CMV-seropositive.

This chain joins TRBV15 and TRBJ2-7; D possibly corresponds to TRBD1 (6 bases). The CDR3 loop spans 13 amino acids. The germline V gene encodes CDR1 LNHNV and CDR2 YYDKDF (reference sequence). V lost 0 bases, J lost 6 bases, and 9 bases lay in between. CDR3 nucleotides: TGTGCCACCAGCAGAGATGAAGGGGGCGAGCAGTACTTC. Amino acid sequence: CATSRDEGGEQYF.

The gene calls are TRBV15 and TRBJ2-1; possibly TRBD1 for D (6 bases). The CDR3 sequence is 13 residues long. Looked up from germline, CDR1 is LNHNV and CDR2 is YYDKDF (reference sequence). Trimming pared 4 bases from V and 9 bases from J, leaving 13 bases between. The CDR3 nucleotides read TGTGCCACCAGCACTCAGGGGCAGCCTGAGCAGTTCTTC. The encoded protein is CATSTQGQPEQFF.

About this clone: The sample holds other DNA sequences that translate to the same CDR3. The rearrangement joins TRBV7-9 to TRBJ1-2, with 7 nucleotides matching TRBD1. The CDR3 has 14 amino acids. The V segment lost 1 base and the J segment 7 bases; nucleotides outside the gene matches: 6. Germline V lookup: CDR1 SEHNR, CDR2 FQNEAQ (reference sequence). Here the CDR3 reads CASSLEGARSGYTF. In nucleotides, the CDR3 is TGTGCCAGCAGCTTAGAGGGGGCAAGATCTGGCTACACCTTC. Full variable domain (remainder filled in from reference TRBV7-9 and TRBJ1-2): DTGVSQNPRHKITKRGQNVTFRCDPISEHNRLYWYRQTLGQGPEFLTYFQNEAQLEKSRLLSDRFSAERPKGSFSTLEIQRTEQGDSAMYLCASSLEGARSGYTFGSGTRLTVV.

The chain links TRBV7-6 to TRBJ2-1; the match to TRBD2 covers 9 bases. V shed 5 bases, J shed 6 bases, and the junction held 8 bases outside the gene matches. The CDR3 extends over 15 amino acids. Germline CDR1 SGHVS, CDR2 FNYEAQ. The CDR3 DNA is TGTGCCAGCAGCCCCGGGACTAGCCTCCTCAATGAGCAGTTCTTC. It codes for CASSPGTSLLNEQFF. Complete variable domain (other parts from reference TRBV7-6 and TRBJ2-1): GAGVSQSPRYKVTKRGQDVALRCDPISGHVSLYWYRQALGQGPEFLTYFNYEAQQDKSGLPNDRFSAERPEGSISTLTIQRTEQRDSAMYRCASSPGTSLLNEQFFGPGTRLTVL.

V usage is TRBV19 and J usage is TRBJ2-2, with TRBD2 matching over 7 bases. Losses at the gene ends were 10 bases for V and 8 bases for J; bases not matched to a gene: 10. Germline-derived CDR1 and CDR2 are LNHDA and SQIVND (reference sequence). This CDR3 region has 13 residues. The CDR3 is CATRGVAVGELFF. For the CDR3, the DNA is TGTGCCACCCGGGGGGTCGCAGTTGGGGAGCTGTTTTTT.

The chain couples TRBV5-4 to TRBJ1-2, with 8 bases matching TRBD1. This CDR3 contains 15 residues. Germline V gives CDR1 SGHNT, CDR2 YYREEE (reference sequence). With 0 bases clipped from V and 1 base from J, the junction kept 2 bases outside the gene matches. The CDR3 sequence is CASSLATGGNYGYTF. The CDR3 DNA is TGTGCCAGCAGCTTGGCAACAGGGGGTAACTATGGCTACACCTTC.

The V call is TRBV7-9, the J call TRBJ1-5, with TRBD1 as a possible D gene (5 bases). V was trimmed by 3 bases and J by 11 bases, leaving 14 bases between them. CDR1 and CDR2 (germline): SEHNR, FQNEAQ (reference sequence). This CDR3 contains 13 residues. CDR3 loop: CASSFAGQWSQHF. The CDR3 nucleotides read TGTGCCAGCAGCTTCGCGGGGCAATGGTCCCAGCATTTT.

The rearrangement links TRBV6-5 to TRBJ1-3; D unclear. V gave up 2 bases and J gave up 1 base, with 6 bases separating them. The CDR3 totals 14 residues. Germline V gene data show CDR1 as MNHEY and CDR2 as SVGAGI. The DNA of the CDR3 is TGTGCCAGCAGTTACGACTTTTCTGGAAACACCATATATTTT. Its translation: CASSYDFSGNTIYF.

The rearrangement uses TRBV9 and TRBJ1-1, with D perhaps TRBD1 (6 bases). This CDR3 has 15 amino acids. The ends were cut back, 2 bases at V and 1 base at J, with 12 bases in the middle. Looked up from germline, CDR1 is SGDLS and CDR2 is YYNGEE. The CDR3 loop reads CASSVSGVTNTEAFF. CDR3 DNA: TGTGCCAGCAGCGTTTCAGGGGTGACGAACACTGAAGCTTTCTTT.

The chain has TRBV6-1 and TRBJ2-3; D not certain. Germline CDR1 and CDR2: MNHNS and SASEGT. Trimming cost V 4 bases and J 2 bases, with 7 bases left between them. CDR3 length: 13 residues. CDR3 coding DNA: TGTGCCAGCAGTGGTCAGAACACAGATACGCAGTATTTT. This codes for CASSGQNTDTQYF.

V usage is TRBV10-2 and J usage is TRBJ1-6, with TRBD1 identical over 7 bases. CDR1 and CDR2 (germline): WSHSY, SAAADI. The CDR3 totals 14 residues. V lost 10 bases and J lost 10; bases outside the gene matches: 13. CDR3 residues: CAIHHRDSPSPLHF. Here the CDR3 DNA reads TGCGCCATACATCACCGGGACAGTCCCTCACCCCTCCACTTT.

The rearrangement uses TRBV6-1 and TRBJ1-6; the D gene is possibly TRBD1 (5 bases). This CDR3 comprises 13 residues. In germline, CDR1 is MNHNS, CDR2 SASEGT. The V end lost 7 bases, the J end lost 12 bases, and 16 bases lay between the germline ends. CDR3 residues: CASTGGTPLPLHF. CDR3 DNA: TGTGCCAGCACAGGAGGGACTCCCTTACCCCTCCACTTT.

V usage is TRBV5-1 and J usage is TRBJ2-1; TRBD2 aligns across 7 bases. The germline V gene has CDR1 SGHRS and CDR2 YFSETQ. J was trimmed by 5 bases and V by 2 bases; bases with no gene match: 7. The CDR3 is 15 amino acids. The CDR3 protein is CASSFAGETNNEQFF. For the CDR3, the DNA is TGCGCCAGCAGCTTCGCGGGGGAAACGAACAATGAGCAGTTCTTC.

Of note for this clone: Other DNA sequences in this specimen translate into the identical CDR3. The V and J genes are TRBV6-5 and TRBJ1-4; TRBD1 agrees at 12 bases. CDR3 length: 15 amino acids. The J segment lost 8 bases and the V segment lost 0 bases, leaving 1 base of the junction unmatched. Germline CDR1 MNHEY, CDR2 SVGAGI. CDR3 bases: TGTGCCAGCAGTTACTCGGGGACAGGGGGCGAAAAACTGTTTTTT. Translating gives CASSYSGTGGEKLFF.

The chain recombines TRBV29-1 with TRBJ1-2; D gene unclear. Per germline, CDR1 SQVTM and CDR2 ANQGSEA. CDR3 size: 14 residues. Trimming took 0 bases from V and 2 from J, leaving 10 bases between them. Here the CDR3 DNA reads TGCAGCGTTGAAGATCGTGGCAGAAACTATGGCTACACCTTC. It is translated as CSVEDRGRNYGYTF.

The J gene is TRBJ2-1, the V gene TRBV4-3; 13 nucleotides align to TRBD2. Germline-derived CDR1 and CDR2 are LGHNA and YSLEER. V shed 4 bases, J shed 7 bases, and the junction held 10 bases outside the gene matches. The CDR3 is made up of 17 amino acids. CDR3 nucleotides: TGCGCCAGCAGCCGGACTAGCGGGGGCTCTGGATGGAATGAGCAGTTCTTC. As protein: CASSRTSGGSGWNEQFF.

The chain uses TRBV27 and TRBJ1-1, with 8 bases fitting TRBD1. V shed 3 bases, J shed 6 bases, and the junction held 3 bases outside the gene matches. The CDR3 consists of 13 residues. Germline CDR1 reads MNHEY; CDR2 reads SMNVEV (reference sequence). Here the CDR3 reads CASSFLQGAEAFF. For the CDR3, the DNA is TGTGCCAGCAGTTTTCTACAGGGGGCTGAAGCTTTCTTT.

CDR3 in DNA: TGTGCCAGCAGCTCTTGGCAGGGTTCGTATGGCTACACCTTC. Translated, it gives CASSSWQGSYGYTF. The chain carries TRBV5-6 and TRBJ1-2; TRBD1 might be the D (5 bases). V shed 3 bases and J shed 5 bases, with 14 bases lying between them. Germline V gene sequence: CDR1 SGHDT, CDR2 YYEEEE. This CDR3 contains 14 residues.

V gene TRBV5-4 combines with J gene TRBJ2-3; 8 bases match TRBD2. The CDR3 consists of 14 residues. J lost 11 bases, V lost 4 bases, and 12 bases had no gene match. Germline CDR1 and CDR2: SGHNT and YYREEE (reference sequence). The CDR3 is CASSPGISGAEQYF. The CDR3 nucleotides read TGTGCCAGCAGCCCCGGGATTAGCGGGGCAGAGCAGTATTTT. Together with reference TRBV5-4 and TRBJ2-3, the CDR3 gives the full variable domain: ETGVTQSPTHLIKTRGQQVTLRCSSQSGHNTVSWYQQALGQGPQFIFQYYREEENGRGNFPPRFSGLQFPNYSSELNVNALELDDSALYLCASSPGISGAEQYFGPGTRLTVL.

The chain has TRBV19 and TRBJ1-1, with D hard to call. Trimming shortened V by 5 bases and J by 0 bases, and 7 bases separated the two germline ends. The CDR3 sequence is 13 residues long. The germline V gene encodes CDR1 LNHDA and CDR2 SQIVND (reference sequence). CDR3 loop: CASSWQMNTEAFF. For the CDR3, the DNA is TGTGCCAGTAGTTGGCAGATGAACACTGAAGCTTTCTTT.

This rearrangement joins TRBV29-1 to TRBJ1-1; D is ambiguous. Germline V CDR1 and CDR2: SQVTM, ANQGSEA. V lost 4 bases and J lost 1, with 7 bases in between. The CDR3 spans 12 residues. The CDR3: CSVATGNTEAFF. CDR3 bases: TGCAGCGTTGCTACGGGGAACACTGAAGCTTTCTTT.

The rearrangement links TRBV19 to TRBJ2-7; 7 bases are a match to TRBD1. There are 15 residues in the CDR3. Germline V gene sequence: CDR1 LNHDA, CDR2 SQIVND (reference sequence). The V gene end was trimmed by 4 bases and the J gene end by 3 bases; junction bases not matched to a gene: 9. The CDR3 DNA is TGTGCCAGTAGTAACCCGGGACAGCCTAACTACGAGCAGTACTTC. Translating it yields CASSNPGQPNYEQYF.

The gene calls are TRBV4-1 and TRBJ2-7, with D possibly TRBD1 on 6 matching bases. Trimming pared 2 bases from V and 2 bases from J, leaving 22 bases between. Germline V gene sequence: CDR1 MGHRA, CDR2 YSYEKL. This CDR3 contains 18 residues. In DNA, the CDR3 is TGCGCCAGCAGCCAAATTCTTAAACAGGGTTGGAGCGCCTACGAGCAGTACTTC. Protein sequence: CASSQILKQGWSAYEQYF.

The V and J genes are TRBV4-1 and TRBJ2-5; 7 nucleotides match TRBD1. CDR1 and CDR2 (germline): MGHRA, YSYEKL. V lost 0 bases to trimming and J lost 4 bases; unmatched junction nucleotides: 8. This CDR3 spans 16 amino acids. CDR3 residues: CASSQEDRILGETQYF. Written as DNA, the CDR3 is TGCGCCAGCAGCCAAGAGGACAGGATCCTTGGAGAGACCCAGTACTTC.

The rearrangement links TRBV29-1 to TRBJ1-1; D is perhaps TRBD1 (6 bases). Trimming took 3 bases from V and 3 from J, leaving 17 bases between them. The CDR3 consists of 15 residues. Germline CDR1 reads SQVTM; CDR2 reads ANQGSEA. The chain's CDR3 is CSVDPTAGAYTEAFF. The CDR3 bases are TGCAGCGTTGATCCGACGGCAGGGGCATACACTGAAGCTTTCTTT. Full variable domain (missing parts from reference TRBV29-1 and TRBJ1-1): SAVISQKPSRDICQRGTSLTIQCQVDSQVTMMFWYRQQPGQSLTLIATANQGSEATYESGFVIDKFPISRPNLTFSTLTVSNMSPEDSSIYLCSVDPTAGAYTEAFFGQGTRLTVV.

The CDR3 protein is CASSEALTGAQPQHF. The DNA for the CDR3 is TGTGCCAGCAGTGAAGCGTTGACAGGGGCCCAGCCCCAGCATTTT. The V and J genes are TRBV2 and TRBJ1-5, with TRBD1 identical over 8 bases. Losses at the gene ends were 0 bases for V and 7 bases for J; bases not matched to a gene: 5. The germline V gene encodes CDR1 SNHLY and CDR2 FYNNEI. CDR3 length: 15 amino acids. The entire variable domain, with the rest obtained from reference TRBV2 and TRBJ1-5, is as follows: EPEVTQTPSHQVTQMGQEVILRCVPISNHLYFYWYRQILGQKVEFLVSFYNNEISEKSEIFDDQFSVERPDGSNFTLKIRSTKLEDSAMYFCASSEALTGAQPQHFGDGTRLSIL.

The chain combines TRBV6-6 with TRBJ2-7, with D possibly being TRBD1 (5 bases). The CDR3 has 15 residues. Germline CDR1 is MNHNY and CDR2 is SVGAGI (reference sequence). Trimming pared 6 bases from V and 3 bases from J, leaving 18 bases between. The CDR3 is CASRTDSTGGYEQYF. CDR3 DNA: TGTGCCAGCAGAACAGACAGCACGGGTGGCTACGAGCAGTACTTC.

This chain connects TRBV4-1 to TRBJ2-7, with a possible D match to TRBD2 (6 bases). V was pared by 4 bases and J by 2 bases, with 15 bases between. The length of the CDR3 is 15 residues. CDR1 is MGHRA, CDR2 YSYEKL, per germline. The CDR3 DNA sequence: TGCGCCAGCAGCCCCGGGGCAGGAGGGGCCTACGAGCAGTACTTC. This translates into CASSPGAGGAYEQYF.

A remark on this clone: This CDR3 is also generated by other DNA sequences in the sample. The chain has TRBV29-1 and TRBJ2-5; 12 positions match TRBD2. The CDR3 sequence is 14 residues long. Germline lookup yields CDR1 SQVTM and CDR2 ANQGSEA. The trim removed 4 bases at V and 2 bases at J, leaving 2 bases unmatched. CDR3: CSVAGTSGQETQYF. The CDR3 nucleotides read TGCAGCGTTGCAGGGACTAGCGGGCAAGAGACCCAGTACTTC.

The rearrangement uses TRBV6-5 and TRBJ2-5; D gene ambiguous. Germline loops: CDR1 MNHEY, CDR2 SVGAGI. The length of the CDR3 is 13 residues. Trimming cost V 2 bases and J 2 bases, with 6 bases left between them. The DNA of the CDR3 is TGTGCCAGCAGTTACCTCACACAAGAGACCCAGTACTTC. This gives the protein CASSYLTQETQYF.